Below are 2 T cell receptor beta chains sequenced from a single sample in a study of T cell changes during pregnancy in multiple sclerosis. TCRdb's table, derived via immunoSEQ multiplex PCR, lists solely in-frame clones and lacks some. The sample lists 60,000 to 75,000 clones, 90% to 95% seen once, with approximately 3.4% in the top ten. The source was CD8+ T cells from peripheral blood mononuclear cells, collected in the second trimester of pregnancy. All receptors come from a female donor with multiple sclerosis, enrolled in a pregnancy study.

The CDR3 nucleotides are TGTGCCAGCAGCTTCTCTAGCGGGGGAAACCTTTACAATGAGCAGTTCTTC. Encoded protein: CASSFSSGGNLYNEQFF. The chain recombines TRBV7-6 with TRBJ2-1; 10 nucleotides match TRBD2. The CDR3 runs 17 residues. J lost 4 bases, V lost 3 bases, and 9 bases had no gene match. Germline V lookup: CDR1 SGHVS, CDR2 FNYEAQ.

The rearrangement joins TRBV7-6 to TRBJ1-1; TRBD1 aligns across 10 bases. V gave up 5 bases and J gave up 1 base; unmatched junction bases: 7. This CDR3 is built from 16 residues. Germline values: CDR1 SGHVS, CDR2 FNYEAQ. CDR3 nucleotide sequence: TGTGCCAGCAGCCCCGGGACAGGGGTGGCGAACACTGAAGCTTTCTTT. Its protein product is CASSPGTGVANTEAFF. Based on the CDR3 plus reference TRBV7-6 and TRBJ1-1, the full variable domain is GAGVSQSPRYKVTKRGQDVALRCDPISGHVSLYWYRQALGQGPEFLTYFNYEAQQDKSGLPNDRFSAERPEGSISTLTIQRTEQRDSAMYRCASSPGTGVANTEAFFGQGTRLTVV.